A selection of T cell receptor beta chains follows, all from one sample in a study of CD8+CD57+ T cells in acquired aplastic anemia. TCRdb called the reads again in MiXCR, with one record for every CDR3 protein. The data contain 150,000 to 200,000 distinct CDR3 sequences, 64% of them seen just once; the ten biggest clones take up under 60%. Sequenced: sorted CD4+, CD8+, or CD8+CD57+ T cells (not recorded which) from PBMCs. The receptor set was obtained from a human donor with severe aplastic anemia or a healthy control (not recorded which). The CDR3 runs from the conserved cysteine through the conserved F or W. A D gene is named only where the DNA matches it firmly. Where a row states a size, it is once, few, many or the class of an expanded clone; other rows omit it.

clone_size	d_call	v_call	j_call	cdr3_aa	cdr3_nt
-	TRBD1	TRBV12-3/TRBV12-4	TRBJ1-1	CASSLSGQGDKAFF	TGTGCCAGCAGTTTGTCGGGACAGGGCGACAAAGCTTTCTTT
-	-	TRBV15	TRBJ1-2	CATSRDGHGINGYTF	TGTGCCACCAGCAGAGATGGGCACGGGATAAATGGCTACACCTTC
-	-	TRBV2	TRBJ2-7	CATLAAYEQYF	TGTGCCACCCTGGCAGCCTACGAGCAGTACTTC
-	-	TRBV9	TRBJ1-1	CASSVDGHTEAFF	TGTGCCAGCAGCGTAGATGGGCACACTGAAGCTTTCTTT
-	TRBD2	TRBV7-6	TRBJ2-1	CASSTGGSYNEQFF	TGTGCCAGCAGCACGGGAGGGTCCTACAATGAGCAGTTCTTC
-	-	TRBV28	TRBJ2-2	CASSPDGSGELFF	TGTGCCAGCAGCCCAGATGGGTCAGGGGAGCTGTTTTTT
-	-	TRBV24-1	TRBJ2-2	CATSDSGIYTGELFF	TGTGCCACCAGTGATTCGGGGATTTACACCGGGGAGCTGTTTTTT
-	TRBD2	TRBV5-4	TRBJ2-2	CASNGGTSGGNTGELSW	TGTGCCAGCAACGGAGGGACTAGCGGGGGGAACACCGGGGAGCTGTCTTGG
few	-	TRBV20-1	TRBJ2-1	CSASRSSGSYNEQFF	TGCAGTGCTAGTCGGTCCAGCGGATCCTACAATGAGCAGTTCTTC
-	-	TRBV6-4	TRBJ2-1	CASSRANEQFF	TGTGCCAGCAGCCGCGCCAATGAGCAGTTCTTC
-	-	TRBV29-1	TRBJ2-1	CSVYLGTVNEQFF	TGCAGCGTTTATCTGGGGACGGTCAATGAGCAGTTCTTC
-	TRBD2	TRBV7-2	TRBJ2-3	CASSLSGGAADTQYF	TGTGCCAGCAGCCTTAGCGGGGGGGCCGCAGATACGCAGTATTTT
-	TRBD1	TRBV7-2	TRBJ1-6	CASSQTGGSPLHF	TGTGCCAGCAGCCAGACAGGGGGTTCACCCCTCCACTTT
once	-	TRBV29-1	TRBJ1-2	CSVQSGSNYGYTF	TGCAGCGTTCAATCCGGGTCAAACTATGGCTACACCTTC
-	-	TRBV11-2	TRBJ2-7	CASSLGPGSEQYF	TGTGCCAGCAGCTTAGGGCCGGGGAGCGAGCAGTACTTC
-	-	TRBV11-2	TRBJ2-7	CASSLEGASDDTYEQYF	TGTGCCAGCAGCTTAGAGGGGGCATCGGACGACACCTACGAGCAGTACTTC
-	-	TRBV2	TRBJ1-5	CASSTPGEPQHF	TGTGCCAGCAGTACCCCCGGTGAGCCCCAGCATTTT
-	-	TRBV6-5	TRBJ2-5	CASSGGGEETQYF	TGTGCCAGCAGTGGGGGGGGCGAAGAGACCCAGTACTTC
-	-	TRBV10-3	TRBJ1-1	CAISESWTNMNTEAFF	TGTGCCATCAGTGAGTCGTGGACTAACATGAACACTGAAGCTTTCTTT
-	-	TRBV2	TRBJ2-7	CATTDLLTYEQYF	TGTGCCACCACCGACCTCTTAACCTACGAGCAGTACTTC
many	-	TRBV5-5	TRBJ2-7	CASSAPRDTISYEQYF	TGTGCCAGCAGCGCTCCCCGGGACACCATATCCTACGAGCAGTACTTC
-	-	TRBV19	TRBJ2-7	CASSNTYEQYF	TGTGCCAGTAGTAATACCTACGAGCAGTACTTC
-	-	TRBV2	TRBJ2-5	CASCLQGQETQYF	TGTGCCAGCTGTTTACAGGGCCAAGAGACCCAGTACTTC
-	-	TRBV20-1	TRBJ1-2	CSARNRANYGYTF	TGCAGTGCTAGGAACAGAGCTAACTATGGCTACACCTTC
-	-	TRBV12-3/TRBV12-4	TRBJ1-1	CASSLLGEAFF	TGTGCCAGCAGTTTATTAGGTGAAGCTTTCTTT
-	TRBD2	TRBV2	TRBJ2-3	CASSEGLAVSTDTQYF	TGTGCCAGCAGCGAGGGACTAGCGGTTAGCACAGATACGCAGTATTTT
-	TRBD1	TRBV2	TRBJ2-7	CASSVSGGPYEQYF	TGTGCCAGCAGTGTTTCAGGGGGTCCCTACGAGCAGTACTTC
many	-	TRBV12-5	TRBJ1-5	CATLREPSNQPQHF	TGTGCTACCCTGAGGGAACCTAGCAATCAGCCCCAGCATTTT
-	-	TRBV15	TRBJ1-2	CATSSRQDSYGYTF	TGTGCCACCAGCAGTAGACAGGATTCCTATGGCTACACCTTC
once	TRBD2	TRBV20-1	TRBJ2-1	CSAYTSGGINEQFF	TGCAGTGCTTACACTAGCGGGGGGATCAATGAGCAGTTCTTC
many	-	TRBV7-2	TRBJ2-3	CASSLLSGDTQYF	TGTGCCAGCAGCTTGCTATCGGGGGATACGCAGTATTTT
-	-	TRBV7-8	TRBJ1-6	CASSLPALGPNNSPLHF	TGTGCCAGCAGCTTACCTGCCCTGGGGCCGAATAATTCACCCCTCCACTTT
-	TRBD2	TRBV2	TRBJ2-7	CASRLAGGDGQYF	TGTGCCAGCAGACTAGCGGGGGGGGATGGGCAGTACTTC
few	-	TRBV12-3/TRBV12-4	TRBJ2-7	CASSFSGSYEQYF	TGTGCCAGCAGTTTTAGCGGCTCCTACGAGCAGTACTTC
-	TRBD2	TRBV7-9	TRBJ2-1	CASSLPGLGNGQFF	TGTGCCAGCAGCTTGCCGGGACTAGGTAACGGGCAGTTCTTC
-	TRBD1	TRBV24-1	TRBJ2-4	CATSDWDRGDIQYF	TGTGCCACCAGTGATTGGGACAGGGGTGACATTCAGTACTTC
-	TRBD2	TRBV7-8	TRBJ2-1	CASSSPGRGGLDEQFF	TGTGCCAGCAGCTCCCCTGGGCGGGGGGGCCTCGATGAGCAGTTCTTC
-	-	TRBV20-1	TRBJ1-2	CSGWQGQGYTF	TGCAGCGGTTGGCAGGGTCAGGGCTACACCTTC
-	-	TRBV2	TRBJ1-1	CASSVAKTNTEAFF	TGTGCCAGCAGTGTCGCGAAGACCAACACTGAAGCTTTCTTT
few	-	TRBV15	TRBJ2-7	CATSSGGVSPYF	TGTGCCACCAGCAGTGGAGGAGTGTCTCCGTACTTC
-	-	TRBV24-1	TRBJ1-2	CASSIGVRDGYTF	TGTGCCAGCAGTATAGGGGTCCGAGATGGCTACACCTTC
-	TRBD1	TRBV5-1	TRBJ2-7	CASSRTGVYEQYF	TGCGCCAGCAGCCGGACAGGGGTCTACGAGCAGTACTTC